This T cell receptor (beta chain) originates from a study of a mutant IDH1 vaccine in newly diagnosed glioma. Points from the study as a whole: Seemingly, pseudoprogression had no relation to changes in the top peripheral T cell clonotypes.

For this clone: What it recognizes is unknown.

V was shortened by 4 bases and J by 2 bases, with 4 bases between the two germline ends. The CDR3 runs 12 residues. The V gene's germline CDR1 is SGHTA and CDR2 FQGNSA. TCRdb keeps only in-frame clones here, not all; method: immunoSEQ multiplex PCR. In the table there are about 72,000 clones, over 70% of which are singletons. Time point in this sample: week 23, last vaccination. All doses held 300 ug of mutant IDH1 20-mer peptide, with topical imiquimod. The sequence was obtained from a man between 18 and 29 years old with glioma. The source was PBMCs, collected from a glioma patient whose treatment included an IDH1 peptide vaccine. The chain combines TRBV7-2 with TRBJ2-3, with no clear D. The CDR3 region is CASSSFTDTQYF. The DNA for the CDR3 is TGTGCCAGCAGCTCGTTCACAGATACGCAGTATTTT.